This T cell receptor (beta chain) was found in a study of cytomegalovirus exposure and HLA in healthy donors. Whole-study context: Per a later analysis, the 550 to 850 first-cohort and 120 or so validation repertoires shared one platform.

The repertoire was sequenced with immunoSEQ multiplex PCR; TCRdb's copy has only in-frame clones and lacks some. In the table there are roughly 250,000 clones, approximately 84% of which are singletons. From the roughly 110-subject validation cohort, which was separate from the approximately 670-subject first cohort, the donors were drawn. This receptor was obtained from a young woman in good health and CMV-seropositive. Sequencing was carried out using PBMCs.

The chain's CDR3 is CASSSSGVSSYNEQFF. The DNA for the CDR3 is TGTGCCAGCAGTTCCTCCGGGGTCAGCTCCTACAATGAGCAGTTCTTC. The genes are TRBV28 and TRBJ2-1; possible D gene TRBD2, 5 bases. Trimming pared 4 bases from V and 0 bases from J, leaving 13 bases between. Germline CDR1 MDHEN, CDR2 SYDVKM. The CDR3 loop spans 16 amino acids.